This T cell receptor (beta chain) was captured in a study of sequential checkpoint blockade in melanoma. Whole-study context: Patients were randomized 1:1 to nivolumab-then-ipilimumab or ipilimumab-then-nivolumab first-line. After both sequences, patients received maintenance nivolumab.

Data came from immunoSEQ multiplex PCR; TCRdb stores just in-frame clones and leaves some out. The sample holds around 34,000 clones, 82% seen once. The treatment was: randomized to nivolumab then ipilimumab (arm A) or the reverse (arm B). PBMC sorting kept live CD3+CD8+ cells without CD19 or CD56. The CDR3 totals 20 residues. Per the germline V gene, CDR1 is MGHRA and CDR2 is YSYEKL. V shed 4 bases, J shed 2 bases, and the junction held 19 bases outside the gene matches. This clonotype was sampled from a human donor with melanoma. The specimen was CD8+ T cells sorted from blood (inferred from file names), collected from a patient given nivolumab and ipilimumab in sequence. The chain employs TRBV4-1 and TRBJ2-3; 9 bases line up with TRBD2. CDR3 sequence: CASSLPKGAGGPQNTDTQYF. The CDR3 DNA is TGCGCCAGCAGCCTACCTAAAGGAGCGGGGGGCCCTCAAAACACAGATACGCAGTATTTT.